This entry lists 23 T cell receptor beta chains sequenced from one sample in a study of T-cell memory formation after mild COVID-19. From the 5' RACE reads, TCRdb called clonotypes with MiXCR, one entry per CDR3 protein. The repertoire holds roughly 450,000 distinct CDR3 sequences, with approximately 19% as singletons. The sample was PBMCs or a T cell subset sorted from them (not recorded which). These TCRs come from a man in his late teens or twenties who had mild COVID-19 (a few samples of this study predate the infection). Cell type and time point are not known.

DNA of the CDR3: TGCGCCAGCAGCACAGGGGGACTAGCATGGGAGACCCAGTACTTC. This gives the protein CASSTGGLAWETQYF. The chain joins TRBV5-1 to TRBJ2-5; D may be TRBD2 (9 bases). CDR1 is SGHRS, CDR2 YFSETQ, per germline. V dropped 4 bases and J dropped 5 bases, with 18 bases sitting between them. This CDR3 contains 15 residues.

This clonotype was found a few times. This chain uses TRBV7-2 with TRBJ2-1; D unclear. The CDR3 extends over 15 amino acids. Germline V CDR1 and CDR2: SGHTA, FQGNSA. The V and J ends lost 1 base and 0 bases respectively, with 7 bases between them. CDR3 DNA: TGTGCCAGCAGCTTAGACTATAGCTCCTACAATGAGCAGTTCTTC. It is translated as CASSLDYSSYNEQFF.

CDR3 nucleotides: TGTGCCAGCAGCTTAAGGCGGGGGGGGAGCCAAGAGACCCAGTACTTC. The encoded protein is CASSLRRGGSQETQYF. V is TRBV7-2 and J is TRBJ2-5; 9 bases match TRBD2. CDR1 and CDR2 from the germline V gene are SGHTA and FQGNSA. The CDR3 covers 16 residues. The V segment lost 2 bases and the J segment 1 base; nucleotides outside the gene matches: 5.

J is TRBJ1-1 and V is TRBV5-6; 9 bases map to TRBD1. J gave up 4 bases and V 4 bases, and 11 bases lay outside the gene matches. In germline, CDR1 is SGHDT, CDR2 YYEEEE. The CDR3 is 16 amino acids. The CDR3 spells CASSAAGTGRSTEAFF. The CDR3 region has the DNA TGTGCCAGCAGCGCGGCCGGGACAGGGCGGAGCACTGAAGCTTTCTTT.

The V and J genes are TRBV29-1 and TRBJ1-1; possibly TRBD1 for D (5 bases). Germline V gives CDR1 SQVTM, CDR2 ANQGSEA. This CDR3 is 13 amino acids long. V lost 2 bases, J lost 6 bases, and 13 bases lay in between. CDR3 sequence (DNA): TGCAGCGTTGAAAATCAGGGAAGCCCTGAAGCTTTCTTT. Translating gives CSVENQGSPEAFF.

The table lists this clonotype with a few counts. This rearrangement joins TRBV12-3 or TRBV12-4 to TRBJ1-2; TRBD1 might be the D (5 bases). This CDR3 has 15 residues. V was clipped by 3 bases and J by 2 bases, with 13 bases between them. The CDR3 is CASSFGAGTNYGYTF. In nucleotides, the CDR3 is TGTGCCAGCAGTTTTGGGGCAGGGACCAACTATGGCTACACCTTC.

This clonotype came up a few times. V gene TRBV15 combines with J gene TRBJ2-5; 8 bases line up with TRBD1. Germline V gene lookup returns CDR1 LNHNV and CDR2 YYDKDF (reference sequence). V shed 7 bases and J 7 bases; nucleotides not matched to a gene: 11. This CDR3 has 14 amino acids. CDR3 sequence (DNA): TGTGCCACCACCGTTCAGGGGGCGCGAGGGACCCAGTACTTC. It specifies CATTVQGARGTQYF.

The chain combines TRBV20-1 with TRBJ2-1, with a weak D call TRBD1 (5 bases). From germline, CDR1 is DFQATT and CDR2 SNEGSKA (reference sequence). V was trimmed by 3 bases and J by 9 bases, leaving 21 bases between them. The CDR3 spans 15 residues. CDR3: CSASSMAGSTGEQFF. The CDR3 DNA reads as TGCAGTGCTAGTAGTATGGCAGGGTCAACAGGTGAGCAGTTCTTC.

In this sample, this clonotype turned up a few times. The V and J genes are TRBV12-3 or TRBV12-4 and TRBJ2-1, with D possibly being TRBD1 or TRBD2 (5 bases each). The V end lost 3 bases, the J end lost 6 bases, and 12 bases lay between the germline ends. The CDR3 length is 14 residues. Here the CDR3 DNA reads TGTGCCAGCAGTTTCCAGGGAGCTGGCAATGAGCAGTTCTTC. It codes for CASSFQGAGNEQFF.

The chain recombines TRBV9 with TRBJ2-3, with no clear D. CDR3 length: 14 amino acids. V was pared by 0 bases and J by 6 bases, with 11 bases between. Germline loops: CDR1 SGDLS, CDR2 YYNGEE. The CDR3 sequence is CASSVGASGDTQYF. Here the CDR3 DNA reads TGTGCCAGCAGCGTAGGGGCCTCCGGGGATACGCAGTATTTT.

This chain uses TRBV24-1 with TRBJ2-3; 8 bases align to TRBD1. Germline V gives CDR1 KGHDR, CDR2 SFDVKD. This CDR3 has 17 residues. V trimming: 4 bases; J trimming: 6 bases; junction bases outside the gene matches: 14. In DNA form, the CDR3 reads TGTGCCACCAGTGACACGACAGGGGCCAAAAAGGGGGATACGCAGTATTTT. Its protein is CATSDTTGAKKGDTQYF.

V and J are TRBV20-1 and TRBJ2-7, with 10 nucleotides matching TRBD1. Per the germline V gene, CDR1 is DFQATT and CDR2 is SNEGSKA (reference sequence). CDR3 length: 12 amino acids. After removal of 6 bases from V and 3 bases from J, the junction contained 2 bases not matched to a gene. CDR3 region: CSARTGGYEQYF. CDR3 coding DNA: TGCAGTGCGCGGACAGGGGGCTACGAGCAGTACTTC.

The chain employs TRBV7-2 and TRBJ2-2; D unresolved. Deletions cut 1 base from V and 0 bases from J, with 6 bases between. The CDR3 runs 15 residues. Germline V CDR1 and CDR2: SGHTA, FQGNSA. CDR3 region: CASSLGIPNTGELFF. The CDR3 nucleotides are TGTGCCAGCAGCTTAGGCATCCCGAACACCGGGGAGCTGTTTTTT. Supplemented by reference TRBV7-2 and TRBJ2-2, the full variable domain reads GAGVSQSPSNKVTEKGKDVELRCDPISGHTALYWYRQSLGQGLEFLIYFQGNSAPDKSGLPSDRFSAERTGGSVSTLTIQRTQQEDSAVYLCASSLGIPNTGELFFGEGSRLTVL.

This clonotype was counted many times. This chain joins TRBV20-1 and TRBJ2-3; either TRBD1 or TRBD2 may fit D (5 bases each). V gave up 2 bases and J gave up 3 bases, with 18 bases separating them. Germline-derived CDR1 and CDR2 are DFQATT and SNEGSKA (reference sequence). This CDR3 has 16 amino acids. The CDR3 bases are TGCAGTGCTAGATCCCTCGGGACCCTAGAAACAGATACGCAGTATTTT. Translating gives CSARSLGTLETDTQYF.

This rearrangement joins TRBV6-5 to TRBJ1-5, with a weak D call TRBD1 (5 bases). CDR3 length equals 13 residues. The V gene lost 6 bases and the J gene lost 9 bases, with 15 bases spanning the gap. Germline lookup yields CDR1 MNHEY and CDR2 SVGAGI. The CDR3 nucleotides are TGTGCCAGCAGCCGGCGGGGGGGATGGCCCCAGCATTTT. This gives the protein CASSRRGGWPQHF.

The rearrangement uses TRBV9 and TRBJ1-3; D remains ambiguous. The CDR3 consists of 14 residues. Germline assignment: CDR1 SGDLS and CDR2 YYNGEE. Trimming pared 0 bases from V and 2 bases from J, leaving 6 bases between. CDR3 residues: CASSVEAAGNTIYF. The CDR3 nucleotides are TGTGCCAGCAGCGTAGAAGCAGCTGGAAACACCATATATTTT.

CDR3 protein: CASSQAPLGTAAQETQYF. CDR3 DNA sequence: TGCGCCAGCAGCCAAGCTCCGCTCGGGACAGCTGCACAAGAGACCCAGTACTTC. The chain has TRBV4-3 and TRBJ2-5; 7 bases are shared with TRBD1. Germline V gene lookup returns CDR1 LGHNA and CDR2 YSLEER. This CDR3 comprises 18 residues. With 1 base clipped from V and 2 bases from J, the junction kept 13 bases outside the gene matches.

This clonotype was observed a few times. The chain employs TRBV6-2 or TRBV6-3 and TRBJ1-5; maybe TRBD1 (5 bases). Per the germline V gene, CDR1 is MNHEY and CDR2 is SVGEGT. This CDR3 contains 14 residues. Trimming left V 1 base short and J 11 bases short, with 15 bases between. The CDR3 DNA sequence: TGTGCCAGCAGTTACTTCGCCGACAGCAGGTCCCAGCATTTT. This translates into CASSYFADSRSQHF.

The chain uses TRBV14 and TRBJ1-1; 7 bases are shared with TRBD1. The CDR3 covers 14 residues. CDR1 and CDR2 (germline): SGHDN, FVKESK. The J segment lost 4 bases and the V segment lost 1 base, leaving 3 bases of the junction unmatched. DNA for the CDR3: TGTGCCAGCAGCCAAGTGACAGGGACCACTGAAGCTTTCTTT. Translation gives CASSQVTGTTEAFF.

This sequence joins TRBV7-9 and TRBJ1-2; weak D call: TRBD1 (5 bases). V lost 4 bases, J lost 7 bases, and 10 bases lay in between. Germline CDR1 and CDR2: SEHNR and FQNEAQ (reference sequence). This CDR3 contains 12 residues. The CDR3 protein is CASSSNGGGYTF. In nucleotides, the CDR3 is TGTGCCAGCAGCTCGAATGGGGGTGGCTACACCTTC.

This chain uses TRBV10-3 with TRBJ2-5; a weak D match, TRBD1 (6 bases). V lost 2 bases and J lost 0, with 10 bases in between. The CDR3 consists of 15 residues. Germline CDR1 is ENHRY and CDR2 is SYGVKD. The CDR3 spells CAISEGTSNQETQYF. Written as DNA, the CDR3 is TGTGCCATCAGTGAGGGGACATCGAACCAAGAGACCCAGTACTTC.

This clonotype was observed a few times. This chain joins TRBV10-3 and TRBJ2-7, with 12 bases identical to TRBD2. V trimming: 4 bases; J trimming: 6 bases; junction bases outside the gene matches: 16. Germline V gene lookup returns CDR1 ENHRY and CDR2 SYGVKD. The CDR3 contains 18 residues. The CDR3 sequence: CAISGPTSLTSGGAEQYF. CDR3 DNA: TGTGCCATCAGTGGACCGACGAGCCTGACTAGCGGGGGCGCCGAGCAGTACTTC.

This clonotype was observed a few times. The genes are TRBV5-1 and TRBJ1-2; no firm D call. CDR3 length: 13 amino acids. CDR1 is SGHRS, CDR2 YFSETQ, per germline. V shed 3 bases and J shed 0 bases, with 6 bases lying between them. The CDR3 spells CASSWGSNYGYTF. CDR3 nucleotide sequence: TGCGCCAGCAGCTGGGGATCTAACTATGGCTACACCTTC.